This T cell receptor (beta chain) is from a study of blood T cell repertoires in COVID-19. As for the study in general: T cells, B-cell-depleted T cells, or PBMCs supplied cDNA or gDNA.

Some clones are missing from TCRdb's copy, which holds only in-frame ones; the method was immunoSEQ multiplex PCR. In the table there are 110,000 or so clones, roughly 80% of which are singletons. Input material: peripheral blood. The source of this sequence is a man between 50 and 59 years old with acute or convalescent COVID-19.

CDR3 amino acids: CAWTGFMNTEAFF. The CDR3 DNA reads as TGTGCCTGGACAGGTTTTATGAACACTGAAGCTTTCTTT. The rearrangement links TRBV30 to TRBJ1-1; D is undetermined. The germline gives CDR1 GTSNPN, CDR2 SVGIG (reference sequence). V dropped 4 bases and J dropped 0 bases, with 9 bases sitting between them. The CDR3 totals 13 residues. The complete variable domain, with remaining parts taken from reference TRBV30 and TRBJ1-1, reads SQTIHQWPATLVQPVGSPLSLECTVEGTSNPNLYWYRQAAGRGLQLLFYSVGIGQISSEVPQNLSASRPQDRQFILSSKKLLLSDSGFYLCAWTGFMNTEAFFGQGTRLTVV.